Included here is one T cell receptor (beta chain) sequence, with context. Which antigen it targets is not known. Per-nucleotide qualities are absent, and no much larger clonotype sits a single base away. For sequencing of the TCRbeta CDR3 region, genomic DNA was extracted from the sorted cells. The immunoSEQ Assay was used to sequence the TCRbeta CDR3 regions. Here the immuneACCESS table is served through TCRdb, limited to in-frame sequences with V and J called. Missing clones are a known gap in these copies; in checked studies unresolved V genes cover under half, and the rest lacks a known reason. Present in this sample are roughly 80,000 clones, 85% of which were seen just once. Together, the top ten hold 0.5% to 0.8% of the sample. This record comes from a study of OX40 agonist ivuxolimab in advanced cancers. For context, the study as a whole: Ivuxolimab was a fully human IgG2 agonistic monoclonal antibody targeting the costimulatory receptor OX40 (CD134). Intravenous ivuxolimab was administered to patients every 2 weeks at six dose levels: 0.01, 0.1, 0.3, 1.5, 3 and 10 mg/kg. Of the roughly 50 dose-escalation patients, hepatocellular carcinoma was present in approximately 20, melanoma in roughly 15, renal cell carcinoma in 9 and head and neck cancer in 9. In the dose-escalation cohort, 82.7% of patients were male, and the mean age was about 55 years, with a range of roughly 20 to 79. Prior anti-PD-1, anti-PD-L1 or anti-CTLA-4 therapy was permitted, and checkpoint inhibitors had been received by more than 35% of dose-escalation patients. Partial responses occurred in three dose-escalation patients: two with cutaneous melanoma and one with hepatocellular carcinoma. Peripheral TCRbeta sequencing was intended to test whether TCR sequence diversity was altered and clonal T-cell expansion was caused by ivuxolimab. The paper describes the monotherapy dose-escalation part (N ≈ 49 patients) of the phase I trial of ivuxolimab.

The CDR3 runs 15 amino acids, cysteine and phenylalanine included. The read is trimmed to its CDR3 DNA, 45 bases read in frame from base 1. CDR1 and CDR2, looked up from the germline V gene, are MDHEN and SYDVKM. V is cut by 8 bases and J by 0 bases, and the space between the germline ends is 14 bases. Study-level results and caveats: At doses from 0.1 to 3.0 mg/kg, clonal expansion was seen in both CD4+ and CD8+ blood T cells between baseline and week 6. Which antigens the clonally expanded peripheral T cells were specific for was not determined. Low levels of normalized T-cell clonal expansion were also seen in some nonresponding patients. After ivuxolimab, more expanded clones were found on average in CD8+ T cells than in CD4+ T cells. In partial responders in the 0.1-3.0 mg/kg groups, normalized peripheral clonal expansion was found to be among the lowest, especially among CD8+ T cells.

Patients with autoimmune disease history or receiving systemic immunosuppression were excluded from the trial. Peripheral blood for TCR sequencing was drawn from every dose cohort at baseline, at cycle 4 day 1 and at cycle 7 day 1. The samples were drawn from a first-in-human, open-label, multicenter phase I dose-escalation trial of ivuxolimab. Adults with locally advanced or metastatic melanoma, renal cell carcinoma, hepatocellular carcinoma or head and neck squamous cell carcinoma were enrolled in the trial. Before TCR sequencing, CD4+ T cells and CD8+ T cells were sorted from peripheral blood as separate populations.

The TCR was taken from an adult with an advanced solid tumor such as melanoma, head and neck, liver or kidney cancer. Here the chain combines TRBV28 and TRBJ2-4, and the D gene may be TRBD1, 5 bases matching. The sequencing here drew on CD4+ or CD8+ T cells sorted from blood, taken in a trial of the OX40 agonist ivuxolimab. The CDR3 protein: CASGMGPTAKNIQYF. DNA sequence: TGTGCCAGCGGGATGGGGCCCACAGCCAAAAACATTCAGTACTTC. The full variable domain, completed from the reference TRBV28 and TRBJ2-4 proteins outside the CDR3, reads DVKVTQSSRYLVKRTGEKVFLECVQDMDHENMFWYRQDPGLGLRLIYFSYDVKMKEKGDIPEGYSVSREKKERFSLILESASTNQTSMYLCASGMGPTAKNIQYFGAGTRLSVL.